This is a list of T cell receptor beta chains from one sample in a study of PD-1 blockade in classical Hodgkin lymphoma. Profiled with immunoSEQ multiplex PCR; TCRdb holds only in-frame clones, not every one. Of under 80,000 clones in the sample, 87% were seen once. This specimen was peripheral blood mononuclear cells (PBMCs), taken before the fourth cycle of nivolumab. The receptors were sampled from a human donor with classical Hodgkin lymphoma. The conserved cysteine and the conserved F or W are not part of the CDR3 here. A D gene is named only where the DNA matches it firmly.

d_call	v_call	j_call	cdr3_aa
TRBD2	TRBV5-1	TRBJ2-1	ASSYDGEGQF
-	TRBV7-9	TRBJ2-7	ASSPPPRINSYEQY
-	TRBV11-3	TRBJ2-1	ASSFEGALYNEQF
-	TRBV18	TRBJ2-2	ASSSTGSTGELF
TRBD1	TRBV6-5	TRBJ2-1	ASSYLTGANEQF
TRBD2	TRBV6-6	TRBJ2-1	ASSRGDLDNEQF
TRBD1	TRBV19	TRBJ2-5	ASSSWDSLETQY
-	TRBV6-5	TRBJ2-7	ASSEQGYEQY
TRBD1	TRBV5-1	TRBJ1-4	ASSLTGQGTTNEKLF
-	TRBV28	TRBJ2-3	ASNPTNTDTQY
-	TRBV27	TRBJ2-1	ASSLARDGYNEQF
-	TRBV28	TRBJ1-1	ASRRDLNTEAF
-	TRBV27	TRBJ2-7	ASSYNVQEGVRGDEQY
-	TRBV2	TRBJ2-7	ASSDGWSSYEQY
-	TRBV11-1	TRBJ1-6	ASSLALNSPLH
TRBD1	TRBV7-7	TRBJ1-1	AITPGRTGRKKGTEAF
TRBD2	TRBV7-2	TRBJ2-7	ASSRTSGGEEEY
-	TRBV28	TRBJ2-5	ASSEDRTSGETQY
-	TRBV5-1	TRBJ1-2	ASRSDTGNYGYT
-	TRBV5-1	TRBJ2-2	ASSLVEQGNTGELF
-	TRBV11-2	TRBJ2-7	ASSRLGTLHEQY
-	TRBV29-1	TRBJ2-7	STLDTGGSYEQY
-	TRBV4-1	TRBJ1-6	ASSQKGTGSPLH
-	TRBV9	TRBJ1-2	ASSVGGSYGYT
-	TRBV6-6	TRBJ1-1	ASSYSQNTEAF
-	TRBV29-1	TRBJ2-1	SVERRAGASEQF
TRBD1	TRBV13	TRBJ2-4	ASSLIQTGGRNIQY
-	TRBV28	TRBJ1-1	ASSLPDRNTEAF
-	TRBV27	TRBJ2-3	ASSPPRQFSTDTQY
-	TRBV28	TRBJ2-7	ASSLAGTYEQY
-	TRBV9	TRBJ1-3	ASSVAASGNTIY
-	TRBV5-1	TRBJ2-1	ASSLEGGPDNEQF
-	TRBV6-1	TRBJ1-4	ASSPAGSTSEKLF
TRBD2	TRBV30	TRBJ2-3	AWSAGLGMADTQY
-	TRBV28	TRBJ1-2	ASSLPGRGYT
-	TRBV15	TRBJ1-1	ATSRERGHENTEAF
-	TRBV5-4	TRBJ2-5	ASSENQETQY
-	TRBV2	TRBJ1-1	ASSERGRGVRDTEAF
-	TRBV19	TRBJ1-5	ASSIPNQPQH
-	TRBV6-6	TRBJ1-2	ASRRTEGNYGYT
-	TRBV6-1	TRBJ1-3	ASSEGGGGNTIY
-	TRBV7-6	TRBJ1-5	ASSTYSNQPQH